In this sample, the clone carrying this T cell receptor beta chain turned up many times. Individual cDNA molecules in this library carried unique molecular identifiers. Using its own MiXCR run on the RACE reads, TCRdb lists one record per CDR3 protein. The sample includes about 54,000 distinct CDR3 sequences, about a tenth of them seen just once. Time point indicated: patch test 2, 6 weeks after DPC sensitization. Treatment here: therapeutic diphenylcyclopropenone sensitization with weekly scalp DPC. Staff drew blood before applying each patch test. Total RNA was extracted from unfractionated whole blood. Germline V gene sequence: CDR1 SQVTM, CDR2 ANQGSEA. V lost 1 base and J 0 bases, leaving 13 bases between the germline ends. The CDR3 length is 17 residues. This sample was included in a study of human T cells and chemical hapten exposure.

The TCR comes from a woman between 50 and 59 years old with alopecia areata. Some clones in this sample may be carry-over from other donors' samples. The sample in question was whole blood, obtained in connection with sensitization to the hapten diphenylcyclopropenone (DPC). V and J are TRBV29-1 and TRBJ2-6; the D gene is possibly TRBD2 (6 bases). In DNA form, the CDR3 reads TGCAGCGTTGAAGGTGCCACTAGCACCTCTGGGGCCAACGTCCTGACTTTC. Its translation: CSVEGATSTSGANVLTF.